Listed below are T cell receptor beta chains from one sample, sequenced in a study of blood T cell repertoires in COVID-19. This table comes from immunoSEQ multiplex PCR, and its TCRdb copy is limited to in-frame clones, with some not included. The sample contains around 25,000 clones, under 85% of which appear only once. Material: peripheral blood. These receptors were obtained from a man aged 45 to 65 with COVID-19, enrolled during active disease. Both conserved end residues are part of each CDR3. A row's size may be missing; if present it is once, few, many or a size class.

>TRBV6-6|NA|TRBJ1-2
CASSRSTVNYGYTF
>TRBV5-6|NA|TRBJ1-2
CASSLNQFGNYGYTF
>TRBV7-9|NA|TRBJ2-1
CASSPGTFANEQFF
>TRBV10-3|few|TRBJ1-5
CAISENSGDQPQHF
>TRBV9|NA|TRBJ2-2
CASSVLRGNTGELFF
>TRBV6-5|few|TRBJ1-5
CASGWRGNQPQHF
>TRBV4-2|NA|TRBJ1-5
CASSQDGTGGNQPQHF
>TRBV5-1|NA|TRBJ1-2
CASSFAGGLGYTF
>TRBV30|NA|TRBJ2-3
CAWTVSGGTDTQYF
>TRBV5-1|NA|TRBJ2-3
CASSLGLTDTQYF
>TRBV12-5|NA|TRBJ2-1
CASGLGLNEQFF
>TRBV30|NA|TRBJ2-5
CAWRIGGRETQYF
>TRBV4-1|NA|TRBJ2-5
CASSQEERTQYF
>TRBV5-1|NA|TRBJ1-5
CASSTSPGQGYQPQHF
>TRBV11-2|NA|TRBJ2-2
CASSLSPTGGVGELFF
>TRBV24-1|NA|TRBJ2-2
CATSDSSATMRDGELFF
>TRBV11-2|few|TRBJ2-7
CASSVVLVEGSYEQYF
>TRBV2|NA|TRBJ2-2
CASRVETGELFF
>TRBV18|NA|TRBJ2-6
CASSPPIWDRASGANVLTF
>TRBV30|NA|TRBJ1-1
CAWNIGQLNTEAFF
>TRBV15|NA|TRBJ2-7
CATSRAHTSGVYEQYF
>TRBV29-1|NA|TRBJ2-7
CSVDGQGYEQYF
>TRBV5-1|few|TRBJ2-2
CASSLALDTGELFF
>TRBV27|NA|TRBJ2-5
CASSLNRGSETQYF
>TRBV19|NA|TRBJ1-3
CASSMRTVNDAGNTIYF
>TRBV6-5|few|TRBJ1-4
CASRPGSTTNEKLFF
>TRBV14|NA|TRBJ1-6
CASSRDSYSPLHF
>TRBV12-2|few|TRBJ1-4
CASRPRAARGTNEKLFF
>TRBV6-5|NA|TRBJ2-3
CAARTGFTDTQYF
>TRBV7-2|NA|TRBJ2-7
CASSSAGTSGNYEQYF
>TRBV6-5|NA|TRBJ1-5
CASRYRTEPQPQHF
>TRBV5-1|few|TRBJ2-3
CASSFYFKTSGFTDTQYF
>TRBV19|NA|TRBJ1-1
CASSITWTGQNTEAFF
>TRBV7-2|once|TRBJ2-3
CASSFTGLAVTDTQYF
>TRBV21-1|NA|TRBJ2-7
CASNSPSRQEQYF
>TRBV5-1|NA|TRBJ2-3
CASSSTGGIDTQYF
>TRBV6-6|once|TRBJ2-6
CASSSSDNSGANVLTF
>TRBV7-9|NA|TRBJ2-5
CASSPSGGQETQYF
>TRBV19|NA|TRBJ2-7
CASSIGLAIYEQYF
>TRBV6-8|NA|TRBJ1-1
CASSYSDREAFF
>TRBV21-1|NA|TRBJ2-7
CASGLDRALYEQYF
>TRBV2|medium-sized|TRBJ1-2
CASSVGTGSYGYTF
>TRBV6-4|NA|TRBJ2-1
CASSEWTGTYNEQFF
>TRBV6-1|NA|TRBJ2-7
CASSEQTYEQYF
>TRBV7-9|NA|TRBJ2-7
CASSGRLAGFSYEQYF
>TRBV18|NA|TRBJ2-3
CASSPTGTGGGDTQYF